Sequencing of this T cell receptor beta chain was carried out in a study of T-cell memory formation after mild COVID-19. TCRdb passed the 5' RACE reads through MiXCR, listing each CDR3 protein once. Among around 45,000 distinct CDR3 sequences listed, about a tenth were seen once. V lost 3 bases and J lost 8; bases outside the gene matches: 3. The CDR3 has 11 residues. CDR1 and CDR2 (germline): SQVTM, ANQGSEA. This clonotype originated in an adult woman who had mild COVID-19 (a few samples of this study predate the infection). Cell type and time point are not known. The chain recombines TRBV29-1 with TRBJ1-2; 7 positions agree with TRBD1. Sequencing used PBMCs or a T cell subset sorted from them (not recorded which). The CDR3 loop is CSVERDSGYTF. The CDR3 coding sequence is TGCAGCGTTGAGAGGGACAGCGGCTACACCTTC.